The clone carrying this T cell receptor (beta chain) was observed many times. Patients were all untreated before their thyroid surgery. This specimen belongs to a study of metastatic and nonmetastatic thyroid tumors. TCRdb re-analyzed the PCR reads using MiXCR. The sample shows approximately 30,000 clones, 7% to 8% of them seen only once. Germline V lookup: CDR1 KGHDR, CDR2 SFDVKD. J was trimmed by 2 bases and V by 6 bases; bases with no gene match: 3. The CDR3 is 15 amino acids. The rearrangement joins TRBV24-1 to TRBJ2-1; 10 nucleotides match TRBD2. The sequenced sample consisted of blood. The clonotype comes from a female donor with papillary thyroid cancer or a benign thyroid nodule (not recorded which). Some clones in this sample may be carry-over from other donors' samples. CDR3 region: CATSLAGDPYNEQFF. The CDR3 DNA is TGTGCCACCAGTCTAGCGGGAGATCCCTACAATGAGCAGTTCTTC.